The entry below gives a single T cell receptor beta chain sequence along with its context. Terminally differentiated effector memory CD45RA+ cells were left out of the naive CD8 fraction, which was CD45RO-negative and positively selected for CCR7. Germline-derived CDR1 and CDR2 are SEHNR and FQNEAQ (reference sequence). The CDR3 is made up of 15 amino acids. V was trimmed by 5 bases and J by 1 base, leaving 12 bases between them. The data were taken from a study of shared clonotypes between healthy human individuals. Profiled with immunoSEQ multiplex PCR; TCRdb holds only in-frame clones, not every one. This sample has about 2.1 million clones, with 85% to 95% found just once.

This TCR was sampled from a man younger than 35 in good health. Some clones in this sample may be carry-over from other donors' samples. V gene TRBV7-9 combines with J gene TRBJ2-1; maybe TRBD2 (6 bases). Sequenced sample: naive CD8+ T cells from PBMCs. The CDR3 sequence is CASSLLRGSYNEQFF. CDR3 nucleotide sequence: TGTGCCAGCAGCCTACTCCGGGGGTCCTACAATGAGCAGTTCTTC.